This entry features one TCR beta chain sequence. The data are from a study of blood T cell repertoires in COVID-19. Losses at the gene ends were 0 bases for V and 2 bases for J; bases not matched to a gene: 0. CDR3 length equals 14 residues. CDR1 and CDR2 from the germline V gene are KGHSH and LQKENI. The table came from immunoSEQ multiplex PCR; TCRdb's copy has only in-frame clones and leaves some out. The sample consists of about 150,000 clones, approximately 80% of them appearing once. The clonotype comes from a woman between 45 and 65 years old who had recovered from COVID-19. The chain uses TRBV18 and TRBJ2-5; 7 bases are shared with TRBD1. Sequencing used PBMCs or T cells enriched from blood (not recorded which). The CDR3 region is CASSPPGQQETQYF. CDR3 DNA sequence: TGTGCCAGCTCACCACCGGGACAGCAAGAGACCCAGTACTTC.